This is a list of T cell receptor beta chains from one sample in a study of blood T cell repertoires in COVID-19. TCRdb keeps only in-frame clones here, not all; method: immunoSEQ multiplex PCR. The table includes roughly 150,000 clones, approximately 90% detected once. The sequenced sample was peripheral blood. The receptors were sampled from a woman in her sixties or seventies with COVID-19, enrolled during active disease. Each CDR3 is given with its conserved first and last residue. Each record gives: clone size, D gene, CDR3 length, V gene, J gene, CDR3 protein, CDR3 DNA. The D gene is left open where the match is weak. Only part of the rows carry a size: once, few, many, or a class if the clone is expanded.

>.|TRBD1|10|TRBV30|TRBJ1-4
CAWAQGKLFF
TGTGCCTGGGCACAGGGGAAACTGTTTTTT
>.|TRBD1|18|TRBV7-9|TRBJ1-1
CASSTPPGTGGAGTEAFF
TGTGCCAGCAGCACCCCACCCGGGACAGGGGGCGCAGGGACTGAAGCTTTCTTT
>.|.|13|TRBV28|TRBJ1-1
CASLSGGNTEAFF
TGTGCCAGCTTGTCCGGGGGGAACACTGAAGCTTTCTTT
>.|TRBD1|15|TRBV28|TRBJ1-6
CASSVSTGSGSPLHF
TGTGCCAGCAGTGTGTCGACAGGGAGCGGTTCACCCCTCCACTTT
>.|TRBD1|17|TRBV18|TRBJ1-4
CASSPQGQGATNEKLFF
TGTGCCAGCTCACCACAGGGACAGGGCGCAACTAATGAAAAACTGTTTTTT
>.|.|14|TRBV5-5|TRBJ2-4
CASSLAGREDIQYF
TGTGCCAGCAGCTTGGCCGGCAGGGAGGACATTCAGTACTTC
>.|TRBD2|16|TRBV6-6|TRBJ2-5
CASSTGLAGAGETQYF
TGTGCCAGCAGCACCGGACTAGCGGGGGCCGGGGAGACCCAGTACTTC
>.|TRBD1|13|TRBV28|TRBJ2-5
CASRTTGLETQYF
TGTGCCAGCAGGACGACAGGGCTTGAGACCCAGTACTTC
>.|.|11|TRBV28|TRBJ2-5
CASSPQGTQYF
TGTGCCAGCAGTCCACAGGGGACCCAGTACTTC
>.|.|14|TRBV7-9|TRBJ1-3
CASSHTGEGNTIYF
TGTGCCAGCAGCCATACAGGAGAAGGAAACACCATATATTTT
>once|TRBD2|16|TRBV4-1|TRBJ2-2
CASSQRVGLADGELFF
TGCGCCAGCAGCCAGCGCGTCGGACTAGCGGACGGGGAGCTGTTTTTT
>.|.|11|TRBV20-1|TRBJ1-2
CSEGDLYGYTF
TGCAGTGAAGGGGATCTCTATGGCTACACCTTC
>once|TRBD1|14|TRBV24-1|TRBJ2-3
CATSGTGGQNTQYF
TGTGCCACCAGTGGAACAGGGGGCCAGAATACGCAGTATTTT
>.|.|15|TRBV10-3|TRBJ1-3
CAIRQGPTLGNTIYF
TGTGCCATCAGGCAGGGGCCGACCCTAGGAAACACCATATATTTT
>.|TRBD2|15|TRBV15|TRBJ2-4
CATSRDGTSGNIQYF
TGTGCCACCAGCAGAGATGGGACTAGCGGAAACATTCAGTACTTC
>.|TRBD1|15|TRBV18|TRBJ2-7
CASSLNRQGANEQYF
TGTGCCAGCTCACTAAACCGCCAGGGGGCTAATGAGCAGTACTTC
>.|.|16|TRBV14|TRBJ1-6
CASSSRHPKTDSPLHF
TGTGCCAGCAGCTCACGACACCCCAAAACGGATTCACCCCTCCACTTT
>few|.|13|TRBV12-3/TRBV12-4|TRBJ1-1
CASNTPGGAEAFF
TGTGCCAGCAACACTCCAGGAGGGGCCGAAGCTTTCTTT
>.|.|17|TRBV10-3|TRBJ2-2
CAISDPAQPSNTGELFF
TGTGCCATCAGTGACCCGGCACAGCCGTCGAACACCGGGGAGCTGTTTTTT
>once|TRBD2|12|TRBV24-1|TRBJ2-1
CATTRGLPEQFF
TGTGCCACCACTCGGGGACTACCAGAGCAGTTCTTC
>.|.|14|TRBV18|TRBJ1-4
CASSDTLGYEKLFF
TGTGCCAGCTCAGACACCTTAGGATATGAAAAACTGTTTTTT
>.|TRBD1|16|TRBV3-1/TRBV3-2|TRBJ2-5
CASSQGAQGSGETQYF
TGTGCCAGCAGCCAAGGGGCACAGGGGAGTGGAGAGACCCAGTACTTC
>.|.|13|TRBV19|TRBJ1-1
CASSTGWGTEAFF
TGTGCCAGTAGTACAGGGTGGGGCACTGAAGCTTTCTTT
>.|.|12|TRBV28|TRBJ1-5
CASSLLYQPQHF
TGTGCCAGCAGTCTCTTATATCAGCCCCAGCATTTT
>once|TRBD2|15|TRBV11-1|TRBJ2-7
CASSRASGGWGEQYF
TGTGCCAGCAGCCGGGCCAGCGGGGGATGGGGCGAGCAGTACTTC